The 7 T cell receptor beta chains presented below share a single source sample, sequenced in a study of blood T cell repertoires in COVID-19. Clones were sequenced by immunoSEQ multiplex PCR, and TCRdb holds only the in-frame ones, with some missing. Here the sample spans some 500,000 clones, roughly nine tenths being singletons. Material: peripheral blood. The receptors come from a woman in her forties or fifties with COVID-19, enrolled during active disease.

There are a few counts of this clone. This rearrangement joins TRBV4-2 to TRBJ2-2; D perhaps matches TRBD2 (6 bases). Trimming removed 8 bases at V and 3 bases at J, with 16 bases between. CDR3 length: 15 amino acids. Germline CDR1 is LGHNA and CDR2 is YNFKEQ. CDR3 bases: TGTGCCAGCGCCAATGGGGAGGCGGACACCGGGGAGCTGTTTTTT. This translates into CASANGEADTGELFF.

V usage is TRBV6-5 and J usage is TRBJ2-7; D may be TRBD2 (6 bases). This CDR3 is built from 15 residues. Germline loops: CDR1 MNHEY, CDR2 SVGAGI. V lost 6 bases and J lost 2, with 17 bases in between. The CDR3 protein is CASSNAGINAYEQYF. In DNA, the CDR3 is TGTGCCAGCAGCAACGCGGGGATTAACGCCTACGAGCAGTACTTC.

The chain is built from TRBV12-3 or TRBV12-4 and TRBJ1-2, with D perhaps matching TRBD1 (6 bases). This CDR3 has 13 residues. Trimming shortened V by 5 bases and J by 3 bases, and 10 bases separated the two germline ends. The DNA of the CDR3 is TGTGCCAGCAGTCTAACAGGGTACTATGGCTACACCTTC. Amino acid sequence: CASSLTGYYGYTF.

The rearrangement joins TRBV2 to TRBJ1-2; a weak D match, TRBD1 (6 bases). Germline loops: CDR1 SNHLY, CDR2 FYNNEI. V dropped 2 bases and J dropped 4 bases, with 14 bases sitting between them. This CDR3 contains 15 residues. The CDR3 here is CASSEIGGRAYGYTF. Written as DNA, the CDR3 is TGTGCCAGCAGTGAAATCGGGGGGCGGGCCTATGGCTACACCTTC.

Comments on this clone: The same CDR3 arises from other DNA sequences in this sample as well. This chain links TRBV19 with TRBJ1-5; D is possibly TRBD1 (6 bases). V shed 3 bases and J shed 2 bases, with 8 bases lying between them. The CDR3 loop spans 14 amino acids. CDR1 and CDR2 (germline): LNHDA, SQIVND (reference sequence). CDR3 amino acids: CASSIAGGNQPQHF. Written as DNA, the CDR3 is TGTGCCAGTAGTATTGCAGGGGGCAATCAGCCCCAGCATTTT. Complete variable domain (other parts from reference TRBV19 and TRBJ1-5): DGGITQSPKYLFRKEGQNVTLSCEQNLNHDAMYWYRQDPGQGLRLIYYSQIVNDFQKGDIAEGYSVSREKKESFPLTVTSAQKNPTAFYLCASSIAGGNQPQHFGDGTRLSIL.

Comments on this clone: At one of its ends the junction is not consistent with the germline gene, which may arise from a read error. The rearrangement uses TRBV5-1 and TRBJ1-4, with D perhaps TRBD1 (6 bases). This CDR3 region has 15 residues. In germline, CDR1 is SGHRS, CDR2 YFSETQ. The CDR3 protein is CASSLGNREGEKLFF. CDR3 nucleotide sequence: TGCGCCAGCAGTTTGGGGAACAGGGAAGGAGAAAAACTGTTTTTT. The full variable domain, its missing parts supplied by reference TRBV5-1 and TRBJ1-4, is KAGVTQTPRYLIKTRGQQVTLSCSPISGHRSVSWYQQTPGQGLQFLFEYFSETQRNKGNFPGRFSGRQFSNSRSEMNVSTLELGDSALYLCASSLGNREGEKLFFGSGTQLSVL.

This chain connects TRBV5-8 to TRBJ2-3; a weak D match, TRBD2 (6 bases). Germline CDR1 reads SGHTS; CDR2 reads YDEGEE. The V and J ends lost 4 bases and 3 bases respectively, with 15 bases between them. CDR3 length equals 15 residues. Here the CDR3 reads CASSPEGLITDTQYF. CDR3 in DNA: TGTGCCAGCAGCCCTGAGGGACTCATAACAGATACGCAGTATTTT.